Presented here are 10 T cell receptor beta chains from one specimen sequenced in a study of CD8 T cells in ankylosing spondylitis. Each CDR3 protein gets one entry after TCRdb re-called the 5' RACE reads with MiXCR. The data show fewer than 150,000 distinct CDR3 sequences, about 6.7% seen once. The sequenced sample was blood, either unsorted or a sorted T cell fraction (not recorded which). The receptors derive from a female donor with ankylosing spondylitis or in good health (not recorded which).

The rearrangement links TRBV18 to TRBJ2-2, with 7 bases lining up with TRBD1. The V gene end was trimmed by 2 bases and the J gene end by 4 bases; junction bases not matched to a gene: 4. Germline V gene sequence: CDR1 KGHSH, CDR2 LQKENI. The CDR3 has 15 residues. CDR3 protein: CASSPGTATTGELFF. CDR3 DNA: TGTGCCAGCTCACCAGGGACAGCAACCACCGGGGAGCTGTTTTTT.

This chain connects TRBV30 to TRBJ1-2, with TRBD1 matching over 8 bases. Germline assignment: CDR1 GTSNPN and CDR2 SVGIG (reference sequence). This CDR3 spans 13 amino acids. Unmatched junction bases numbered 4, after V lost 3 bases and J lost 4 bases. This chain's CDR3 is CAWSRDRSYGYTF. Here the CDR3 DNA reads TGTGCCTGGAGCCGGGACAGGTCCTATGGCTACACCTTC.

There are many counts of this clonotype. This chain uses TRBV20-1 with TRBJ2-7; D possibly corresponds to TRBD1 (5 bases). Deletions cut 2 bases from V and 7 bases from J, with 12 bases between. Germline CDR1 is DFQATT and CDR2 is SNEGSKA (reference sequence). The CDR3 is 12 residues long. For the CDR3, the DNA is TGCAGTGCTAGACGCCAAGCAGGGGAGCAGTACTTC. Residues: CSARRQAGEQYF.

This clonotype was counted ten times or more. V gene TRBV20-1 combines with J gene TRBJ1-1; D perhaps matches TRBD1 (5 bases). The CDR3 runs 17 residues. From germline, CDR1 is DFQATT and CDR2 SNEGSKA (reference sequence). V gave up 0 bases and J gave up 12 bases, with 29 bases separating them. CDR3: CSAREPFSGTHRPPTFF. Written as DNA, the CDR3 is TGCAGTGCTAGAGAACCCTTTTCAGGGACCCACCGCCCGCCTACTTTCTTT.

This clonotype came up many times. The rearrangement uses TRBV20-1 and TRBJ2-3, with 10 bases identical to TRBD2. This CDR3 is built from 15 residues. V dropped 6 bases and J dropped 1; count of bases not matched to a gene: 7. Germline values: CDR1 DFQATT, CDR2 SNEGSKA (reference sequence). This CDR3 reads CSAEIGTSGTDTQYF. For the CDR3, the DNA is TGCAGTGCCGAAATTGGGACTAGCGGCACAGATACGCAGTATTTT.

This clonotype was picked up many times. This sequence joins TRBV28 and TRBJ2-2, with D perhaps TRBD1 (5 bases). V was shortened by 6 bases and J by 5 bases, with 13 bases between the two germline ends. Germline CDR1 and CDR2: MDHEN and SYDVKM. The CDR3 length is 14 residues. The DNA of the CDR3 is TGTGCCAGCAGGACACCAGGGTTTACCGGGGAGCTGTTTTTT. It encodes CASRTPGFTGELFF. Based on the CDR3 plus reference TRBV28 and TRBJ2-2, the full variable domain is DVKVTQSSRYLVKRTGEKVFLECVQDMDHENMFWYRQDPGLGLRLIYFSYDVKMKEKGDIPEGYSVSREKKERFSLILESASTNQTSMYLCASRTPGFTGELFFGEGSRLTVL.

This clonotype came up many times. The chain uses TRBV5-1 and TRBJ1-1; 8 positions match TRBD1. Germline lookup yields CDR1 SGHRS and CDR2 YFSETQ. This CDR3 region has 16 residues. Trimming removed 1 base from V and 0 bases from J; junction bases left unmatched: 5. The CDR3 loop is CASSLRQGPLNTEAFF. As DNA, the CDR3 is TGCGCCAGCAGCTTGAGACAGGGGCCCCTGAACACTGAAGCTTTCTTT.

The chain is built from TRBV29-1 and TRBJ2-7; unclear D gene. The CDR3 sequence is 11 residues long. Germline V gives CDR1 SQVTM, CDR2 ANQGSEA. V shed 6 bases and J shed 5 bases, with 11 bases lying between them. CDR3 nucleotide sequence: TGCAGCGTCCAAAGGATCGACGAGCAGTACTTC. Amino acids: CSVQRIDEQYF.

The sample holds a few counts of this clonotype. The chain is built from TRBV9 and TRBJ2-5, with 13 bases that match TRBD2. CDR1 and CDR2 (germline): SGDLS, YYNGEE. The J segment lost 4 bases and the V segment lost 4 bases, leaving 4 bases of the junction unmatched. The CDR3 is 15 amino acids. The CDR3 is CASSPGTSGVETQYF. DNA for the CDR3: TGTGCCAGCAGCCCCGGGACTAGCGGGGTAGAGACCCAGTACTTC.

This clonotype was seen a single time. The CDR3 nucleotides are TGTGCCAGCAGTCCTCAAGCTTCCCCCTACGAGCAGTACTTC. Its protein product is CASSPQASPYEQYF. The chain links TRBV12-3 or TRBV12-4 to TRBJ2-7; D gene unclear. CDR3 length: 14 amino acids. Trimming removed 5 bases from V and 2 bases from J, with 13 bases in between.